The 12 T cell receptor beta chains reported below all come from one sample, sequenced in a study of blood T cell repertoires in COVID-19. This table comes from immunoSEQ multiplex PCR, and its TCRdb copy is limited to in-frame clones, with some not included. The top ten clones hold 7.5% of a sample with 95,000 to 130,000 clones, just under 85% of them seen once. Sequenced: peripheral blood. Every receptor here comes from a man between 70 and 80 years old with active or convalescent COVID-19.

The V gene is TRBV9, the J gene TRBJ2-5, with 10 bases that match TRBD2. Germline CDR1 is SGDLS and CDR2 is YYNGEE. After removal of 4 bases from V and 7 bases from J, the junction contained 7 bases not matched to a gene. The CDR3 runs to 14 residues. CDR3 amino acids: CASSRQREGGTQYF. In DNA, the CDR3 is TGTGCCAGCAGCCGCCAGCGGGAGGGGGGGACCCAGTACTTC.

This rearrangement joins TRBV10-3 to TRBJ1-1; D ambiguous. The germline V gene encodes CDR1 ENHRY and CDR2 SYGVKD. There are 11 residues in the CDR3. Deletions cut 11 bases from V and 4 bases from J, with 11 bases between. CDR3 amino acids: CASAEFTEAFF. Here the CDR3 DNA reads TGTGCCTCCGCGGAGTTCACTGAAGCTTTCTTT.

This chain links TRBV5-4 with TRBJ1-2; D remains ambiguous. The germline CDR1 and CDR2 sequences are SGHNT and YYREEE (reference sequence). Trimming cost V 4 bases and J 4 bases, with 11 bases left between them. The CDR3 consists of 13 residues. CDR3 nucleotides: TGTGCCAGCAGCCCGGGAGGGAGCTATGGCTACACCTTC. This sequence encodes CASSPGGSYGYTF. The variable domain in full, completed from reference TRBV5-4 and TRBJ1-2, reads ETGVTQSPTHLIKTRGQQVTLRCSSQSGHNTVSWYQQALGQGPQFIFQYYREEENGRGNFPPRFSGLQFPNYSSELNVNALELDDSALYLCASSPGGSYGYTFGSGTRLTVV.

V is TRBV11-3 and J is TRBJ2-2; 7 bases agree with TRBD2. CDR1 is SGHNT and CDR2 is YENEEA in the germline V gene. The CDR3 consists of 18 residues. V was clipped by 1 base and J by 4 bases; unmatched bases: 12. CDR3 in DNA: TGTGCCAGCAGCTTAGGGAACCCCCGGGGGGTTAGCACCGGGGAGCTGTTTTTT. Protein sequence: CASSLGNPRGVSTGELFF.

J is TRBJ1-5 and V is TRBV28, with 9 bases fitting TRBD1. The CDR3 contains 15 residues. Germline V gene sequence: CDR1 MDHEN, CDR2 SYDVKM. V lost 6 bases to trimming and J lost 4 bases; unmatched junction nucleotides: 7. The DNA of the CDR3 is TGTGCCAGCAGCTATACAGGGGGCTCGAATCAGCCCCAGCATTTT. Translating it yields CASSYTGGSNQPQHF.

J is TRBJ2-7 and V is TRBV12-3 or TRBV12-4; a possible D gene is TRBD1 (7 bases). V dropped 6 bases and J dropped 4 bases, with 13 bases sitting between them. The CDR3 has 13 amino acids. The CDR3 DNA reads TGTGCCAGCAGAGGGGACAGCGGGTACGAGCAGTACTTC. The encoded protein is CASRGDSGYEQYF.

This chain links TRBV11-3 with TRBJ1-2; the match to TRBD1 covers 7 bases. There are 14 residues in the CDR3. Germline CDR1 is SGHNT and CDR2 is YENEEA. The J segment lost 1 base and the V segment lost 4 bases, leaving 3 bases of the junction unmatched. CDR3 DNA sequence: TGTGCCAGCAGCTCCGGACAGGATAACTATGGCTACACCTTC. Amino acid sequence: CASSSGQDNYGYTF.

The chain carries TRBV11-3 and TRBJ2-2; D is possibly TRBD2 (6 bases). CDR3 length: 18 amino acids. The germline gives CDR1 SGHNT, CDR2 YENEEA. V was shortened by 2 bases and J by 4 bases, with 20 bases between the two germline ends. CDR3 in amino acids: CASSLRYGRAGSTGELFF. The DNA for the CDR3 is TGTGCCAGCAGCTTACGGTATGGGAGAGCGGGCTCCACCGGGGAGCTGTTTTTT.

This chain links TRBV5-1 with TRBJ2-7, with D unclear. Germline-derived CDR1 and CDR2 are SGHRS and YFSETQ. The V gene lost 4 bases and the J gene lost 6 bases, with 11 bases spanning the gap. There are 12 residues in the CDR3. The CDR3 region has the DNA TGCGCCAGCAGCCCCCCCGGTCTCGAGCAGTACTTC. Amino acid sequence: CASSPPGLEQYF.

The rearrangement joins TRBV9 to TRBJ1-1, with 10 bases aligning to TRBD1. Germline V gene sequence: CDR1 SGDLS, CDR2 YYNGEE. The CDR3 spans 15 residues. V trimming: 0 bases; J trimming: 9 bases; junction bases outside the gene matches: 8. The CDR3: CASSVEGTGVRKAFF. CDR3 bases: TGTGCCAGCAGCGTAGAAGGGACAGGGGTTAGGAAAGCTTTCTTT.

The rearrangement uses TRBV10-1 and TRBJ1-5; TRBD1 is a possible D gene (5 bases). The CDR3 runs to 14 residues. V shed 0 bases and J shed 6 bases, with 9 bases lying between them. Germline V gene sequence: CDR1 WNHNN, CDR2 SYGVQD (reference sequence). The CDR3 sequence: CASSESTGTQPQHF. CDR3 DNA sequence: TGCGCCAGCAGTGAGTCAACAGGAACTCAGCCCCAGCATTTT.

The J gene is TRBJ2-6, the V gene TRBV15; D is possibly TRBD2 (7 bases). Germline V CDR1 and CDR2: LNHNV, YYDKDF (reference sequence). This CDR3 has 16 residues. V dropped 5 bases and J dropped 2 bases, with 13 bases sitting between them. CDR3 in amino acids: CATSGVGGPGANVLTF. CDR3 in DNA: TGTGCCACCAGCGGTGTCGGGGGGCCTGGGGCCAACGTCCTGACTTTC.